This entry concerns a single T cell receptor beta chain. Trimming pared 5 bases from V and 6 bases from J, leaving 17 bases between. Per germline, CDR1 GTSNPN and CDR2 SVGIG (reference sequence). The CDR3 spans 14 residues. This specimen comes from a study of OX40 agonist ivuxolimab in advanced cancers. For the study at large: With ivuxolimab, an agonistic anti-OX40 (CD134) antibody, patients were treated.

Assay used: immunoSEQ multiplex PCR; TCRdb lists only in-frame clones, some missing. The sample contains approximately 35,000 clones, roughly 74% of which appear only once. The V call is TRBV30, the J call TRBJ1-5; D perhaps matches TRBD1 (6 bases). The clonotype comes from an adult with an advanced solid tumor such as melanoma, head and neck, liver or kidney cancer. The material was CD4+ or CD8+ T cells sorted from blood, obtained in a trial of the OX40 agonist ivuxolimab. The CDR3 region is CAWEKGGGSQPQHF. The CDR3 nucleotides read TGTGCCTGGGAGAAGGGGGGAGGAAGTCAGCCCCAGCATTTT. Full variable domain (rest looked up from reference TRBV30 and TRBJ1-5): SQTIHQWPATLVQPVGSPLSLECTVEGTSNPNLYWYRQAAGRGLQLLFYSVGIGQISSEVPQNLSASRPQDRQFILSSKKLLLSDSGFYLCAWEKGGGSQPQHFGDGTRLSIL.